Each of the 5 T cell receptor beta chains below was sequenced from the same sample in a study of CD8 T cells in Susac syndrome. Reverse transcription of 0.5 to 1 ug RNA was performed with random hexamers. MiXCR, applied by TCRdb to the immunoSEQ multiplex PCR reads, yields one record per CDR3 protein. This table has more than 130,000 distinct CDR3 sequences, nearly 95% appearing once. Sequenced input: CD8+ T cells from PBMCs. Every receptor here comes from a human donor in good health.

The chain carries TRBV5-6 and TRBJ2-5; 8 bases map to TRBD1. This CDR3 is 14 amino acids long. The V and J ends lost 4 bases and 4 bases, in that order; junction bases with no gene match: 6. Looked up from germline, CDR1 is SGHDT and CDR2 is YYEEEE. The CDR3 DNA reads as TGTGCCAGCAGCCGTCAGGGGGCGCGAGAGACCCAGTACTTC. It is translated as CASSRQGARETQYF.

The genes are TRBV9 and TRBJ2-7; the match to TRBD1 covers 7 bases. This CDR3 is built from 14 residues. Trimming removed 3 bases from V and 0 bases from J; junction bases left unmatched: 3. Germline values: CDR1 SGDLS, CDR2 YYNGEE. CDR3 loop: CASSAQGFSYEQYF. The CDR3 DNA sequence: TGTGCCAGCAGCGCACAGGGGTTCTCCTACGAGCAGTACTTC.

The genes are TRBV6-5 and TRBJ2-5; 7 nucleotides agree with TRBD1. The J segment lost 4 bases and the V segment lost 1 base, leaving 15 bases of the junction unmatched. This CDR3 has 18 amino acids. The germline gives CDR1 MNHEY, CDR2 SVGAGI. The CDR3 DNA is TGTGCCAGCAGTTACTTCGGGACAGTGGGGAATAAGTTAGAGACCCAGTACTTC. Translating it yields CASSYFGTVGNKLETQYF.

This clonotype was found a few times. The V gene is TRBV29-1, the J gene TRBJ2-7, with D tentatively TRBD1 (6 bases). Looked up from germline, CDR1 is SQVTM and CDR2 is ANQGSEA. The CDR3 contains 14 residues. V lost 1 base to trimming and J lost 1 base, with 11 bases between them. CDR3: CSVEGTETSYEQYF. The CDR3 coding sequence is TGCAGCGTTGAAGGGACAGAAACATCCTACGAGCAGTACTTC.

J is TRBJ2-7 and V is TRBV2; either TRBD1 or TRBD2 may fit D (5 bases each). The CDR3 extends over 13 amino acids. Germline lookup yields CDR1 SNHLY and CDR2 FYNNEI. V dropped 5 bases and J dropped 3 bases, with 11 bases sitting between them. Written as DNA, the CDR3 is TGTGCCAGCAGTCAGGGAGCTAACTACGAGCAGTACTTC. Translated: CASSQGANYEQYF.